Below, one TCR beta chain is given with its context. This record belongs to a study of T cell changes during pregnancy in multiple sclerosis. Sequenced by immunoSEQ multiplex PCR; TCRdb stores in-frame clones only, minus some. The sample yields tens of thousands of clones, approximately 92% seen once. The J segment lost 0 bases and the V segment lost 3 bases, leaving 14 bases of the junction unmatched. This CDR3 contains 20 residues. CDR1 is KGHSH and CDR2 is LQKENI in the germline V gene. The clonotype originates from a female donor with multiple sclerosis, enrolled in a pregnancy study. This chain joins TRBV18 and TRBJ2-6; 7 nucleotides align to TRBD1. Source: peripheral blood, taken in the first trimester of pregnancy. The CDR3 reads CASSPGTSGQASSGANVLTF. CDR3 DNA: TGTGCCAGCTCACCCGGAACGTCAGGACAGGCCTCCTCTGGGGCCAACGTCCTGACTTTC.